A single sample is the source of the 28 T cell receptor beta chains below, sequenced in a study of cytomegalovirus exposure and HLA in healthy donors. PCR involved 60 Vbeta and 13 Jbeta primers. Some clones are missing from TCRdb's copy, which holds only in-frame ones; the method was immunoSEQ multiplex PCR. The sample records around 120,000 clones, 70% to 85% being singletons. The source material was PBMCs. These receptors were taken from a woman aged 55-69 years in good health and CMV-seropositive.

The chain carries TRBV19 and TRBJ1-1, with 8 bases aligning to TRBD1. Germline assignment: CDR1 LNHDA and CDR2 SQIVND (reference sequence). This CDR3 comprises 12 residues. V shed 5 bases, J shed 12 bases, and the junction held 8 bases outside the gene matches. The chain's CDR3 is CASSPRTGTPFF. The CDR3, as DNA: TGTGCCAGTAGTCCGAGGACAGGGACACCTTTCTTT.

The V and J genes are TRBV11-2 and TRBJ2-1; 8 bases are a match to TRBD1. CDR3 size: 14 residues. Germline-derived CDR1 and CDR2 are SGHAT and FQNNGV. With V trimmed by 5 bases and J by 7 bases, 7 bases remained unmatched. The CDR3 nucleotides read TGTGCCAGCAGCACCCGGGACAGGCTGAATGAGCAGTTCTTC. Amino acids: CASSTRDRLNEQFF.

The CDR3 bases are TGTGCCAGCAGTTACTCACAGGGGGCCAATGAAAAACTGTTTTTT. Translating it yields CASSYSQGANEKLFF. The chain carries TRBV6-5 and TRBJ1-4; TRBD1 matches 9 bases. This CDR3 is 15 amino acids long. V gave up 0 bases and J gave up 5 bases; unmatched junction bases: 1. Germline-derived CDR1 and CDR2 are MNHEY and SVGAGI.

There are a few counts of this clone. This rearrangement joins TRBV18 to TRBJ1-1, with TRBD1 as a possible D gene (5 bases). This CDR3 is built from 18 residues. The V end lost 1 base, the J end lost 0 bases, and 18 bases lay between the germline ends. CDR1 KGHSH and CDR2 LQKENI come from the germline V gene. CDR3 sequence reads: CASSPRGHGRLMNTEAFF. Here the CDR3 DNA reads TGTGCCAGCTCACCACGGGGCCACGGCCGCTTGATGAACACTGAAGCTTTCTTT.

The chain links TRBV15 to TRBJ2-3; D is possibly TRBD2 (5 bases). V was trimmed by 0 bases and J by 6 bases, leaving 7 bases between them. The CDR3 length is 13 residues. Looked up from germline, CDR1 is LNHNV and CDR2 is YYDKDF (reference sequence). CDR3 sequence: CATSRDPGDTQYF. The CDR3 DNA reads as TGTGCCACCAGCAGAGATCCGGGGGATACGCAGTATTTT.

The rearrangement joins TRBV19 to TRBJ2-1; 7 nucleotides agree with TRBD2. V trimming: 5 bases; J trimming: 4 bases; junction bases outside the gene matches: 2. The CDR3 runs 13 residues. The germline V gene encodes CDR1 LNHDA and CDR2 SQIVND (reference sequence). CDR3 protein: CASSGGGYNEQFF. CDR3 in DNA: TGTGCCAGTAGTGGGGGGGGGTACAATGAGCAGTTCTTC.

This clone was picked up a small number of times. This chain connects TRBV7-8 to TRBJ2-4; no firm D call. The V end was cut by 1 base, the J end by 15 bases, with 10 bases between. Germline CDR1 and CDR2: SGHVS and FQNEAQ. This CDR3 contains 11 residues. The CDR3 reads CASSLGRLLYF. In DNA form, the CDR3 reads TGTGCCAGCAGCTTAGGAAGACTGTTGTACTTC. The full variable domain, completed using reference TRBV7-8 and TRBJ2-4, is GAGVSQSPRYKVAKRGQDVALRCDPISGHVSLFWYQQALGQGPEFLTYFQNEAQLDKSGLPSDRFFAERPEGSVSTLKIQRTQQEDSAVYLCASSLGRLLYFGAGTRLSVL.

This chain's CDR3 is CASSVEGRGPLQYF. CDR3 DNA: TGTGCCAGCAGCGTAGAGGGGCGGGGACCACTGCAGTACTTC. This chain links TRBV9 with TRBJ2-7; D perhaps matches TRBD2 (6 bases). Germline CDR1 and CDR2: SGDLS and YYNGEE. The CDR3 extends over 14 amino acids. V lost 0 bases, J lost 9 bases, and 16 bases lay in between.

This chain connects TRBV5-6 to TRBJ2-5; 7 bases are a match to TRBD2. The CDR3 spans 14 residues. Trimming removed 1 base from V and 5 bases from J; junction bases left unmatched: 5. CDR1 and CDR2 (germline): SGHDT, YYEEEE. The CDR3 coding sequence is TGTGCCAGCAGCTTGTTCGGGGAGGGGGAGACCCAGTACTTC. This translates into CASSLFGEGETQYF.

Points on this clone: One end of the junction is discordant with germline, which a read error may explain. The chain has TRBV7-2 and TRBJ1-2; D perhaps matches TRBD1 (5 bases). CDR3 length equals 14 residues. Germline CDR1 is SGHTA and CDR2 is FQGNSA. The CDR3 DNA sequence: TGTGCCAGCAGTTTCCAGGGTAGGGACTATAGCTACACCTTC. As protein: CASSFQGRDYSYTF.

This sequence joins TRBV5-1 and TRBJ2-5; D remains ambiguous. Trimming stripped 0 bases from V and 0 bases from J, with 9 bases between. CDR1 and CDR2 (germline): SGHRS, YFSETQ. The CDR3 sequence is 15 residues long. This chain's CDR3 is CASSLDYSHQETQYF. As DNA, the CDR3 is TGCGCCAGCAGCTTGGACTACTCACACCAAGAGACCCAGTACTTC.

This clone was counted only a few times. The V call is TRBV5-1, the J call TRBJ2-1; 12 bases line up with TRBD2. This CDR3 has 21 residues. The J segment lost 0 bases and the V segment lost 0 bases, leaving 13 bases of the junction unmatched. Germline CDR1 reads SGHRS; CDR2 reads YFSETQ. The CDR3 DNA reads as TGCGCCAGCAGCTTGGCTTCCGTCCGACTAGCGGGGGATAGCTCCTACAATGAGCAGTTCTTC. It encodes CASSLASVRLAGDSSYNEQFF.

As to this clone: Mismatch with germline at one junction end may stem from a read error. This CDR3 is CASSCGLAGGPCTDTQYF. For the CDR3, the DNA is TGTGCTAGCAGCTGCGGACTAGCGGGGGGGCCTTGCACAGATACGCAGTATTTT. The chain has TRBV7-7 and TRBJ2-3; 15 nucleotides align to TRBD2. This CDR3 region has 18 residues. Germline V gene data show CDR1 as SSHAT and CDR2 as FNYEAQ (reference sequence). Looking up the rest from reference TRBV7-7 and TRBJ2-3 gives the full variable domain: GAGVSQSPRYKVTKRGQDVTLRCDPISSHATLYWYQQALGQGPEFLTYFNYEAQPDKSGLPSDRFSAERPEGSISTLTIQRTEQRDSAMYRCASSCGLAGGPCTDTQYFGPGTRLTVL.

This clone was counted between two and nine times. At one of its ends the junction is not consistent with the germline gene, which may arise from a read error. The V and J genes are TRBV6-6 and TRBJ2-7; the D gene is possibly TRBD2 (5 bases). From germline, CDR1 is MNHNY and CDR2 SVGAGI (reference sequence). This CDR3 has 15 amino acids. The CDR3, as DNA: TGTGCCAGCAGCTACTCCGCCCGGGGTTCCTACGAGCAGTACTTC. Translation: CASSYSARGSYEQYF.

The gene calls are TRBV19 and TRBJ1-1, with D unclear. V shed 1 base and J shed 4 bases, with 10 bases lying between them. This CDR3 contains 14 residues. Germline V gene lookup returns CDR1 LNHDA and CDR2 SQIVND (reference sequence). The CDR3 region has the DNA TGTGCCAGTAGTATAGTGGGCGGAGGCACTGAAGCTTTCTTT. Translating it yields CASSIVGGGTEAFF.

This rearrangement joins TRBV19 to TRBJ2-1; TRBD1 aligns across 9 bases. Per germline, CDR1 LNHDA and CDR2 SQIVND (reference sequence). V shed 5 bases, J shed 4 bases, and the junction held 9 bases outside the gene matches. This CDR3 comprises 16 residues. The DNA of the CDR3 is TGTGCCAGTAGTTCCGAGGCGGGACAGGGTTACAATGAGCAGTTCTTC. Amino acid sequence: CASSSEAGQGYNEQFF. Using reference TRBV19 and TRBJ2-1 for the parts outside the CDR3, the full variable domain is DGGITQSPKYLFRKEGQNVTLSCEQNLNHDAMYWYRQDPGQGLRLIYYSQIVNDFQKGDIAEGYSVSREKKESFPLTVTSAQKNPTAFYLCASSSEAGQGYNEQFFGPGTRLTVL.

The V gene is TRBV9, the J gene TRBJ2-5; 8 nucleotides match TRBD2. With 0 bases clipped from V and 4 bases from J, the junction kept 8 bases outside the gene matches. Germline CDR1 reads SGDLS; CDR2 reads YYNGEE. The CDR3 consists of 16 residues. This chain's CDR3 is CASSVEGAGGPETQYF. CDR3 nucleotide sequence: TGTGCCAGCAGCGTAGAAGGTGCGGGGGGCCCAGAGACCCAGTACTTC.

This clone has only a few counts. This chain's CDR3 is CASSLIRDRGFTEAFF. For the CDR3, the DNA is TGTGCCAGCAGTCTTATCCGGGACAGAGGATTCACTGAAGCTTTCTTT. The chain combines TRBV27 with TRBJ1-1; TRBD1 matches 7 bases. Losses at the gene ends were 5 bases for V and 4 bases for J; bases not matched to a gene: 13. CDR3 length: 16 amino acids. The germline CDR1 and CDR2 sequences are MNHEY and SMNVEV (reference sequence).

This clone has a single count. The chain carries TRBV19 and TRBJ2-5; 9 bases fit TRBD2. The CDR3 extends over 15 amino acids. Per the germline V gene, CDR1 is LNHDA and CDR2 is SQIVND (reference sequence). The J segment lost 1 base and the V segment lost 3 bases, leaving 3 bases of the junction unmatched. The CDR3, as DNA: TGTGCCAGTAGTATCCTTAGCGGGGGCCAAGAGACCCAGTACTTC. Protein product: CASSILSGGQETQYF. The full variable domain, with the rest looked up from reference TRBV19 and TRBJ2-5, is DGGITQSPKYLFRKEGQNVTLSCEQNLNHDAMYWYRQDPGQGLRLIYYSQIVNDFQKGDIAEGYSVSREKKESFPLTVTSAQKNPTAFYLCASSILSGGQETQYFGPGTRLLVL.

The chain couples TRBV6-5 to TRBJ2-3; 10 nucleotides match TRBD2. Germline CDR1 reads MNHEY; CDR2 reads SVGAGI. CDR3 length: 16 amino acids. V gave up 2 bases and J gave up 3 bases; unmatched junction bases: 5. The CDR3 bases are TGTGCCAGCAGTTACCAACCGGGACTAGCGACAGATACGCAGTATTTT. Protein: CASSYQPGLATDTQYF.

This chain links TRBV7-9 with TRBJ1-4, with 8 bases aligning to TRBD1. J gave up 3 bases and V 5 bases, and 8 bases lay outside the gene matches. Germline assignment: CDR1 SEHNR and CDR2 FQNEAQ (reference sequence). The CDR3 has 16 residues. The CDR3 spells CASSPPGQGPNEKLFF. CDR3 DNA sequence: TGTGCCAGCAGCCCCCCTGGACAGGGCCCTAATGAAAAACTGTTTTTT.

This clone has a handful of counts. The rearrangement links TRBV27 to TRBJ2-1, with 9 bases that match TRBD2. V shed 3 bases, J shed 4 bases, and the junction held 7 bases outside the gene matches. CDR3 length equals 16 residues. Germline V gives CDR1 MNHEY, CDR2 SMNVEV (reference sequence). The CDR3 here is CASSLSSGGSYNEQFF. The CDR3 DNA is TGTGCCAGCAGTTTGAGTAGCGGGGGTTCGTACAATGAGCAGTTCTTC.

The chain carries TRBV6-1 and TRBJ2-3; D is undetermined. Germline CDR1 is MNHNS and CDR2 is SASEGT. There are 17 residues in the CDR3. V lost 1 base to trimming and J lost 2 bases, with 16 bases between them. Here the CDR3 DNA reads TGTGCCAGCAGTGAAGGCTCGAGTAGCTACCACACAGATACGCAGTATTTT. This translates into CASSEGSSSYHTDTQYF.

A few counts support this clone. The chain combines TRBV12-5 with TRBJ1-1, with D unclear. There are 13 residues in the CDR3. Germline values: CDR1 LGHNT, CDR2 FRNRAP. Trimming removed 1 base at V and 4 bases at J, with 7 bases between. This chain's CDR3 is CASGLGGSTEAFF. The CDR3 DNA reads as TGTGCTAGTGGTTTGGGCGGGAGCACTGAAGCTTTCTTT.

This clone was recorded once. The chain employs TRBV19 and TRBJ1-3; 7 positions match TRBD1. Germline V lookup: CDR1 LNHDA, CDR2 SQIVND (reference sequence). The CDR3 consists of 15 residues. V gave up 3 bases and J gave up 1 base; unmatched junction bases: 3. The CDR3 nucleotides are TGTGCCAGTAGTATCGACAGGGTATCTGGAAACACCATATATTTT. This codes for CASSIDRVSGNTIYF.

This chain connects TRBV27 to TRBJ2-2, with 7 bases identical to TRBD1. The CDR3 runs to 14 residues. The V and J ends lost 3 bases and 4 bases, in that order; junction bases with no gene match: 2. From germline, CDR1 is MNHEY and CDR2 SMNVEV (reference sequence). Here the CDR3 reads CASSLAGGTGELFF. In DNA, the CDR3 is TGTGCCAGCAGTTTGGCAGGGGGCACCGGGGAGCTGTTTTTT.

This clone turned up a few times. The chain employs TRBV5-4 and TRBJ1-4; D gene uncertain. The V end was cut by 4 bases, the J end by 0 bases, with 13 bases between. Germline-derived CDR1 and CDR2 are SGHNT and YYREEE (reference sequence). The CDR3 has 16 amino acids. CDR3 in amino acids: CASSLDPVATNEKLFF. CDR3 in DNA: TGTGCCAGCAGCCTAGACCCCGTTGCAACTAATGAAAAACTGTTTTTT.

The chain links TRBV6-5 to TRBJ1-2, with TRBD1 matching 9 bases. The length of the CDR3 is 14 residues. Unmatched junction bases numbered 11, after V lost 5 bases and J lost 10 bases. Germline V gene lookup returns CDR1 MNHEY and CDR2 SVGAGI. Here the CDR3 reads CASSTYGQGSLYTF. The CDR3 nucleotides read TGTGCCAGCAGTACCTATGGACAGGGGAGCCTCTACACCTTC.